This T cell receptor (beta chain) is from a study of shared clonotypes between healthy human individuals. General study points: An expected dependence of interdonor clonotype sharing on sequencing depth was noted.

Concerning this clone itself: Its antigen is not identified. At the DNA level, this CDR3 is encoded by other sequences in the same sample as well.

CDR3 size: 12 residues. Looked up from germline, CDR1 is SEHNR and CDR2 is FQNEAQ (reference sequence). V gave up 2 bases and J gave up 8 bases, with 6 bases separating them. Sequenced by immunoSEQ multiplex PCR; TCRdb stores in-frame clones only, minus some. Of about 1 million clones detected, around four fifths appear once; the ten largest clones hold approximately 1.5%. J is TRBJ1-4 and V is TRBV7-9; D unclear. The sequenced material came from memory CD4+ T cells sorted from blood. Subset indicated: CD45RA-negative fraction. This TCR came from a man in his late teens or twenties in good health. CDR3 sequence reads: CASSLNGEKLFF. The CDR3 DNA reads TGTGCCAGCAGCTTAAACGGCGAAAAACTGTTTTTT.